One T cell receptor (beta chain) is described in this entry. This entry comes from a study of blood T cell repertoires in COVID-19. Background on the study: Samples taken during acute and convalescent COVID-19 were collected in the United States, Italy and Spain. T cells, B-cell-depleted T cells, or PBMCs provided the cDNA or gDNA that served as material.

Germline V gene sequence: CDR1 LNHNV, CDR2 YYDKDF (reference sequence). The CDR3 covers 14 residues. The J segment lost 2 bases and the V segment lost 7 bases, leaving 4 bases of the junction unmatched. Seattle participants joined during active infection and were tracked over time. In the original analysis: Estimated nucleated cell counts came from reference gene primer amplification. Repertoires were generated with immunoSEQ multiplex PCR, while TCRdb's copy carries only in-frame clones and drops some. V, J and clone size are those of that table, while D and trimming were read from the DNA. The data contain roughly 150,000 clones, roughly 80% of them singletons.

This receptor was obtained from a woman of 80 years or more with COVID-19, enrolled during active disease. What was sequenced was peripheral blood. This chain joins TRBV15 and TRBJ2-1; 8 bases align to TRBD2. The CDR3 nucleotides are TGTGCCACCAACGTAGCGGGACCCTACAATGAGCAGTTCTTC. It encodes CATNVAGPYNEQFF. Combining the CDR3 with reference TRBV15 and TRBJ2-1 gives the whole variable domain DAMVIQNPRYQVTQFGKPVTLSCSQTLNHNVMYWYQQKSSQAPKLLFHYYDKDFNNEADTPDNFQSRRPNTSFCFLDIRSPGLGDTAMYLCATNVAGPYNEQFFGPGTRLTVL.